This T cell receptor beta chain comes out of a study of response to subunit inactivated influenza vaccine. General study results and limits: Authors suggested seasonal influenza vaccinations each recruit few new T cells.

Ten or more counts support this clonotype. Its antigen is unknown. CDR1 is MNHEY and CDR2 is SVGEGT in the germline V gene. V lost 5 bases and J lost 8, with 16 bases in between. The CDR3 spans 14 residues. TCRdb processed the RT-PCR reads anew with MiXCR; each CDR3 protein has one entry. Among 550,000 to 800,000 distinct CDR3 sequences listed, around 13% were seen once. This TCR was sampled from a man aged 45 to 65 who received an inactivated influenza vaccine. The sequencing here drew on PBMCs from blood, taken 14 to 15 days before vaccination. The chain employs TRBV6-2 or TRBV6-3 and TRBJ2-1, with D perhaps matching TRBD2 (5 bases). The CDR3 loop reads CASSRNGDVDEQFF. The CDR3 region has the DNA TGTGCCAGCAGTCGTAACGGGGATGTAGATGAGCAGTTCTTC.